The clone carrying this TCR beta chain was seen a few times. The table came from immunoSEQ multiplex PCR; TCRdb's copy has only in-frame clones and leaves some out. The sample records a few hundred thousand clones, about 80% being singletons. These data are taken from a study of blood T cell repertoires in COVID-19. The CDR3 sequence is 15 residues long. Germline assignment: CDR1 MDHEN and CDR2 SYDVKM. Trimming stripped 7 bases from V and 1 base from J, with 16 bases between. Sequencing input: PBMCs or T cells enriched from blood (not recorded which). This chain joins TRBV28 and TRBJ1-1, with a weak D call TRBD1 (5 bases). The receptor's source is a man over 45 who had recovered from COVID-19. The CDR3 region has the DNA TGTGCCAGCACCATCGCGGGGGTTAAGAACACTGAAGCTTTCTTT. Protein: CASTIAGVKNTEAFF. The full variable domain, rest sourced from reference TRBV28 and TRBJ1-1, is DVKVTQSSRYLVKRTGEKVFLECVQDMDHENMFWYRQDPGLGLRLIYFSYDVKMKEKGDIPEGYSVSREKKERFSLILESASTNQTSMYLCASTIAGVKNTEAFFGQGTRLTVV.